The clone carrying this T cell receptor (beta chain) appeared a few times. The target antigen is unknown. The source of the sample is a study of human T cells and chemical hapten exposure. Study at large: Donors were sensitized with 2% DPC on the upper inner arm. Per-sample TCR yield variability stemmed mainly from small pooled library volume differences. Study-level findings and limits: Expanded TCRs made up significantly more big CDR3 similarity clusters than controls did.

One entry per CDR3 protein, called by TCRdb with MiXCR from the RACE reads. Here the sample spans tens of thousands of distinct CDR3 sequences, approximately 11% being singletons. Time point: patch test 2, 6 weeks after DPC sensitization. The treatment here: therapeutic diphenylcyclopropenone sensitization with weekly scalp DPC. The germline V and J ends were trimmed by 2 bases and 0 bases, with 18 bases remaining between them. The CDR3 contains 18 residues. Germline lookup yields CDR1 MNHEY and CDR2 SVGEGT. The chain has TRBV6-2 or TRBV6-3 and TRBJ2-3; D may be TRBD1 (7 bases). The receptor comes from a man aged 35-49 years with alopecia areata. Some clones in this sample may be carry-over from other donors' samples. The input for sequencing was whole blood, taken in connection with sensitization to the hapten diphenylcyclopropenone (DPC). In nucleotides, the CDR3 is TGTGCCAGCAGTTACCACCACAGGGGACTGTTTAGCACAGATACGCAGTATTTT. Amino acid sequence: CASSYHHRGLFSTDTQYF.